Below, one T cell receptor beta chain is given with its context. The record originates from a study of response to subunit inactivated influenza vaccine. Via MiXCR, TCRdb re-called the RT-PCR reads, giving one row per CDR3 protein. This sample has about 570,000 distinct CDR3 sequences, with 11% found just once. CDR3 size: 19 residues. V gave up 4 bases and J gave up 4 bases; unmatched junction bases: 11. CDR1 and CDR2 from the germline V gene are MNHEY and SVGEGT. In addition, the sample was reused for a study of T cells expressing NK-cell markers. As reported in that work: UMIs accompanied the 5'RACE template switching by which TCR beta cDNA was made. Of eight sequenced donors, seven were HCMV-seropositive and one HCMV-seronegative. Several experiments confined sorting to alpha-beta TCR T cells with an anti-gamma-delta TCR antibody.

The TCR comes from a man in his fifties who received an inactivated influenza vaccine. The sample consisted of PBMCs from blood, taken on the day of vaccination. The J gene is TRBJ2-2, the V gene TRBV6-2 or TRBV6-3; TRBD2 matches at 14 bases. Here the CDR3 reads CASSLIRLAGGPVTGELFF. As DNA, the CDR3 is TGTGCCAGCAGTTTAATAAGACTAGCGGGAGGGCCGGTCACCGGGGAGCTGTTTTTT.